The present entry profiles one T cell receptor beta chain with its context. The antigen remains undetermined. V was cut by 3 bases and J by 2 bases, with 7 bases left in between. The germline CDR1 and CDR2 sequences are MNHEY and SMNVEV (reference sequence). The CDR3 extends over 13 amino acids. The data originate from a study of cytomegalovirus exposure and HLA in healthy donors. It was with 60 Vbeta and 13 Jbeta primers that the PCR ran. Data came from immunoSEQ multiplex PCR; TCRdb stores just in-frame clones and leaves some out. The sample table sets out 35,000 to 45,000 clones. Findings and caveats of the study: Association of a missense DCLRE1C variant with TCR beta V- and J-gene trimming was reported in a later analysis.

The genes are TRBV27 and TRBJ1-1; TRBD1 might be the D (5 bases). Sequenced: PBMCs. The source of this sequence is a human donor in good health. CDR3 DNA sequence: TGTGCCAGCAGTTTGACAGCTAACACTGAAGCTTTCTTT. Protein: CASSLTANTEAFF.